Below are 15 T cell receptor beta chains sequenced from a single sample in a study of T-cell reconstitution after alpha-beta-depleted transplantation in children. Unique molecular identifiers were built into the TCRbeta library. TCRdb recomputed calls from the PCR reads with MiXCR, one row per CDR3 protein. The sample records about 600,000 distinct CDR3 sequences, under 12% being singletons. Sequenced material: PBMCs from the stem cell graft donor, taken from the stem cell graft. The origin of the receptors is a human donor who donated a stem cell graft to a child with acute myeloid leukemia.

The CDR3 DNA reads TGCAGCGCTGGGCTACGGACAGGGGGTATTGAAGAGCAGTACTTC. It yields the protein CSAGLRTGGIEEQYF. The chain combines TRBV29-1 with TRBJ2-7, with 10 bases aligning to TRBD1. The CDR3 covers 15 residues. Germline trimming cut 7 bases from V and 7 bases from J; bases unmatched to any gene: 16. CDR1 is SQVTM and CDR2 is ANQGSEA in the germline V gene.

There are many counts of this clonotype. The chain combines TRBV6-5 with TRBJ2-2; D call uncertain. Trimming left V 8 bases short and J 1 base short, with 11 bases between. CDR1 MNHEY and CDR2 SVGAGI come from the germline V gene. This CDR3 contains 14 residues. The CDR3 region is CASSPRRNTGELFF. In nucleotides, the CDR3 is TGTGCCAGCTCCCCAAGGAGGAACACCGGGGAGCTGTTTTTT.

The table lists this clonotype with many counts. The chain combines TRBV29-1 with TRBJ2-7, with TRBD2 as a possible D gene (6 bases). The CDR3 spans 15 residues. Per germline, CDR1 SQVTM and CDR2 ANQGSEA. Trimming shortened V by 3 bases and J by 2 bases, and 17 bases separated the two germline ends. The CDR3 spells CSVEGRTRGAYEQYF. In nucleotides, the CDR3 is TGCAGCGTTGAGGGGAGGACTCGTGGGGCCTACGAGCAGTACTTC.

This clonotype was seen repeatedly, ten times or more. The chain recombines TRBV6-5 with TRBJ2-7, with a weak D call TRBD1 (6 bases). Per the germline V gene, CDR1 is MNHEY and CDR2 is SVGAGI. The CDR3 spans 12 residues. V lost 6 bases and J lost 4, with 10 bases in between. CDR3 protein: CASRTTGYEQYF. The CDR3, as DNA: TGTGCCAGCAGAACTACAGGGTACGAGCAGTACTTC.

The sample holds a few counts of this clonotype. The chain carries TRBV4-2 and TRBJ2-6; TRBD1 matches at 8 bases. The V and J ends lost 1 base and 10 bases, in that order; junction bases with no gene match: 9. The CDR3 runs to 16 residues. Germline lookup yields CDR1 LGHNA and CDR2 YNFKEQ. Here the CDR3 DNA reads TGTGCCAGCAGCCAAGCCCCGGGACAGGAGTCGAACGTCCTGACTTTC. Translated: CASSQAPGQESNVLTF.

This clonotype was picked up many times. The rearrangement joins TRBV12-3 or TRBV12-4 to TRBJ2-7, with a possible D match to TRBD2 (5 bases). The V end lost 4 bases, the J end lost 2 bases, and 9 bases lay between the germline ends. This CDR3 has 13 amino acids. CDR3 sequence reads: CASSSGVTYEQYF. CDR3 sequence (DNA): TGTGCCAGCAGTTCCGGGGTAACCTACGAGCAGTACTTC.

This clonotype was seen ten or more times. This chain connects TRBV7-3 to TRBJ2-1; TRBD2 agrees at 12 bases. This CDR3 comprises 16 residues. Germline CDR1 reads SGHTA; CDR2 reads FQGTGA. After removal of 1 base from V and 9 bases from J, the junction contained 7 bases not matched to a gene. The DNA for the CDR3 is TGTGCCAGCAGCTTAATACCGACTAGCGGGAGAGGTGAGCAGTTCTTC. Amino acids: CASSLIPTSGRGEQFF.

This clonotype was counted at least ten times. The chain joins TRBV6-4 to TRBJ2-1; D is perhaps TRBD1 or TRBD2 (5 bases each). In germline, CDR1 is MRHNA, CDR2 SNTAGT. V lost 2 bases, J lost 3 bases, and 23 bases lay in between. The CDR3 covers 19 residues. CDR3 DNA: TGTGCCAGCAGTGACCCCCTTCGATTAACGGGGCGGGTCTACAATGAGCAGTTCTTC. Its translation is CASSDPLRLTGRVYNEQFF.

This clonotype has only a few counts. One end of the junction does not line up with germline, which may come from a read error. The rearrangement uses TRBV7-9 and TRBJ2-7; D unresolved. Germline V gives CDR1 SEHNR, CDR2 FQNEAQ (reference sequence). The CDR3 extends over 13 amino acids. CDR3 DNA: TGTGCCAGCAGCTTAGCTCCCTCTCCGAGCCAGGACTTC. Translation: CASSLAPSPSQDF.

The genes are TRBV28 and TRBJ2-1, with 7 bases lining up with TRBD2. Germline assignment: CDR1 MDHEN and CDR2 SYDVKM. The V segment lost 7 bases and the J segment 1 base; nucleotides outside the gene matches: 10. This CDR3 comprises 16 residues. The CDR3 protein is CASTPFAGVSYNEQFF. CDR3 coding DNA: TGTGCCAGCACCCCTTTCGCGGGGGTTTCCTACAATGAGCAGTTCTTC.

This clonotype has ten or more counts. The chain couples TRBV12-3 or TRBV12-4 to TRBJ2-1; D uncertain. The CDR3 is 15 residues long. Trimming removed 3 bases from V and 0 bases from J, with 9 bases in between. The CDR3 region is CASSLKRISYNEQFF. The CDR3 DNA reads as TGTGCCAGCAGTTTGAAGAGAATCTCCTACAATGAGCAGTTCTTC.

This clonotype has just a few counts. A much larger clone is a single base away; this may be a read error. This chain connects TRBV3-1 to TRBJ1-2, with D uncertain. This CDR3 contains 12 residues. Germline V gene sequence: CDR1 LGHDT, CDR2 YNNKEL (reference sequence). The V end lost 0 bases, the J end lost 3 bases, and 2 bases lay between the germline ends. The CDR3 loop reads CASSQDDYGYTF. The CDR3 bases are TGTGCCAGCAGCCAAGACGACTATGGCTACACCTTC.

This clonotype was found a few times. J is TRBJ2-5 and V is TRBV5-1; 12 positions agree with TRBD2. This CDR3 region has 15 residues. V was clipped by 5 bases and J by 5 bases; unmatched bases: 7. Germline V lookup: CDR1 SGHRS, CDR2 YFSETQ. CDR3 sequence (DNA): TGCGCCAGCAGTTCGACTAGCGGGAGTGAGGAGACCCAGTACTTC. Translating gives CASSSTSGSEETQYF. The full variable domain, in which reference TRBV5-1 and TRBJ2-5 provide the parts outside the CDR3, is KAGVTQTPRYLIKTRGQQVTLSCSPISGHRSVSWYQQTPGQGLQFLFEYFSETQRNKGNFPGRFSGRQFSNSRSEMNVSTLELGDSALYLCASSSTSGSEETQYFGPGTRLLVL.

The table lists this clonotype with many counts. The chain recombines TRBV20-1 with TRBJ2-3; 9 nucleotides align to TRBD2. Per germline, CDR1 DFQATT and CDR2 SNEGSKA (reference sequence). This CDR3 contains 16 residues. V lost 5 bases, J lost 0 bases, and 9 bases stayed unmatched. The CDR3 coding sequence is TGCAGTGCTCGACGTTCGACTAGCGGAAGCACAGATACGCAGTATTTT. It codes for CSARRSTSGSTDTQYF.

This clonotype was observed a handful of times. The CDR3 reads CASSPIRGTQGYEQYF. The DNA of the CDR3 is TGTGCCAGCAGCCCTATAAGGGGGACACAGGGCTACGAGCAGTACTTC. The chain combines TRBV6-1 with TRBJ2-7; perhaps TRBD1 as D (6 bases). V was cut by 6 bases and J by 3 bases, with 21 bases left in between. The V gene's germline CDR1 is MNHNS and CDR2 SASEGT. CDR3 length: 16 amino acids.